This T cell receptor beta chain was sequenced for a study of cytomegalovirus exposure and HLA in healthy donors. Whole-study findings and limits: Rare TCR sequences dominated, though some public TCRs recurred in many donors. Some V segments, TRBV6-2 and TRBV6-3 among them, were indistinguishable and were therefore excluded. The study listed approximately 160 cytomegalovirus-associated TCR beta chains.

The CDR3 contains 15 residues. V lost 5 bases to trimming and J lost 6 bases; unmatched junction nucleotides: 11. Germline values: CDR1 MDHEN, CDR2 SYDVKM. Primers: 60 Vbeta forward and 13 Jbeta reverse. Assay: immunoSEQ multiplex PCR; the TCRdb copy retains only in-frame clones and omits some. The sample lists around 120,000 clones, about 76% occurring once. In its sample, this clone was seen a few times. Its antigen is still unknown. This TCR derives from a man aged 55-75 years in good health and CMV-seropositive. This sequence joins TRBV28 and TRBJ1-2; TRBD1 matches 8 bases. The sample comprised PBMCs. The CDR3 DNA is TGTGCCAGCAGTCCCGCCGGACAGGGCTATGATGGCTACACCTTC. Translation: CASSPAGQGYDGYTF.